The next 14 T cell receptor beta chains were all read from a single sample in a study of blood T cell repertoires in COVID-19. Libraries were prepared by immunoSEQ multiplex PCR; TCRdb keeps only in-frame clonotypes and omits some of them. The sample comprises 120,000 or so clones, around nine tenths of which are singletons, and over 1.5% rests with the top ten. Sequencing was performed on peripheral blood. These receptors were collected from a human donor in a cohort sampled during active COVID-19.

The rearrangement joins TRBV28 to TRBJ1-2, with D perhaps matching TRBD1 (5 bases). V shed 3 bases and J shed 4 bases, with 12 bases lying between them. The CDR3 has 14 residues. Per germline, CDR1 MDHEN and CDR2 SYDVKM. CDR3 sequence reads: CASSFHQGSYGYTF. The CDR3 bases are TGTGCCAGCAGTTTCCATCAGGGTTCCTATGGCTACACCTTC.

In nucleotides, the CDR3 is TGTGCCAGCAGTGAAGCAACTAGCACAGATACGCAGTATTTT. Protein product: CASSEATSTDTQYF. This sequence joins TRBV6-4 and TRBJ2-3; D call uncertain. The V gene lost 3 bases and the J gene lost 0 bases, with 7 bases spanning the gap. This CDR3 region has 14 residues. Germline CDR1 reads MRHNA; CDR2 reads SNTAGT.

The chain links TRBV6-5 to TRBJ1-1; D is ambiguous. Germline V gives CDR1 MNHEY, CDR2 SVGAGI. Trimming took 8 bases from V and 0 from J, leaving 10 bases between them. The CDR3 has 13 amino acids. CDR3 amino acids: CASRVAVNTEAFF. The CDR3 nucleotides are TGTGCCAGCCGGGTGGCAGTGAACACTGAAGCTTTCTTT.

V usage is TRBV29-1 and J usage is TRBJ1-1, with a weak D call TRBD1 (5 bases). Germline V lookup: CDR1 SQVTM, CDR2 ANQGSEA. The CDR3 loop spans 12 amino acids. The ends were cut back, 7 bases at V and 0 bases at J, with 9 bases in the middle. CDR3 amino acids: CSADNLNTEAFF. The CDR3 nucleotides are TGCAGCGCGGACAATTTGAACACTGAAGCTTTCTTT.

V and J are TRBV29-1 and TRBJ2-1; TRBD1 matches at 7 bases. The CDR3 totals 15 residues. Looked up from germline, CDR1 is SQVTM and CDR2 is ANQGSEA. The V and J ends lost 5 bases and 0 bases, in that order; junction bases with no gene match: 7. The CDR3 nucleotides read TGCAGCGTTTCGGGACAGCCGAGCTCCTACAATGAGCAGTTCTTC. Protein product: CSVSGQPSSYNEQFF.

The chain links TRBV4-2 to TRBJ1-5, with 8 positions matching TRBD1. V lost 0 bases, J lost 6 bases, and 7 bases stayed unmatched. Germline lookup yields CDR1 LGHNA and CDR2 YNFKEQ. The CDR3 runs 16 residues. The CDR3 spells CASSQDIGQGRQPQHF. CDR3 sequence (DNA): TGTGCCAGCAGCCAAGATATCGGACAGGGACGTCAGCCCCAGCATTTT.

This clone was detected a few times. In DNA form, the CDR3 reads TGTGCCATCAGTGAGCTTGGGACTGCTTACGAGCAGTACTTC. This sequence encodes CAISELGTAYEQYF. The V and J genes are TRBV10-3 and TRBJ2-7, with a tentative D call TRBD2 (6 bases). This CDR3 is built from 14 residues. Germline V gene sequence: CDR1 ENHRY, CDR2 SYGVKD. Trimming pared 2 bases from V and 4 bases from J, leaving 12 bases between.

Written as DNA, the CDR3 is TGCGCCAGCAGCTTGGACAGTCCCCGCACCGGGGAGCTGTTTTTT. Translation: CASSLDSPRTGELFF. The gene calls are TRBV5-1 and TRBJ2-2, with unresolved D. Germline V lookup: CDR1 SGHRS, CDR2 YFSETQ. The ends were cut back, 0 bases at V and 4 bases at J, with 10 bases in the middle. The CDR3 has 15 amino acids.

The chain carries TRBV10-1 and TRBJ1-2; D gene uncertain. The germline CDR1 and CDR2 sequences are WNHNN and SYGVQD (reference sequence). This CDR3 has 13 residues. V lost 0 bases to trimming and J lost 3 bases, with 5 bases between them. The chain's CDR3 is CASSESTDYGYTF. The CDR3 DNA reads as TGCGCCAGCAGTGAGTCCACAGACTATGGCTACACCTTC.

In this sample, this clone turned up once. The chain employs TRBV6-5 and TRBJ2-1; TRBD1 agrees at 9 bases. Germline V gene data show CDR1 as MNHEY and CDR2 as SVGAGI. The CDR3 length is 15 residues. J was trimmed by 2 bases and V by 6 bases; bases with no gene match: 5. The CDR3 DNA follows: TGTGCCAGCAGAGACCGGGACAGGGCCTACAATGAGCAGTTCTTC. It translates to CASRDRDRAYNEQFF.

This chain uses TRBV6-6 with TRBJ2-5; the match to TRBD2 covers 11 bases. V shed 6 bases, J shed 1 base, and the junction held 4 bases outside the gene matches. Germline V lookup: CDR1 MNHNY, CDR2 SVGAGI (reference sequence). The CDR3 length is 15 residues. For the CDR3, the DNA is TGTGCCAGCAGGGCCGGGACTAGCGGCCAAGAGACCCAGTACTTC. Translating gives CASRAGTSGQETQYF.

The CDR3 loop reads CASSEAGGPLGTQYF. The CDR3 bases are TGTGCCAGCAGTGAGGCGGGGGGGCCCCTTGGTACGCAGTATTTT. The rearrangement uses TRBV6-4 and TRBJ2-3, with 9 nucleotides matching TRBD2. V gave up 3 bases and J gave up 8 bases; unmatched junction bases: 9. The CDR3 covers 15 residues. Germline CDR1 MRHNA, CDR2 SNTAGT.

This rearrangement joins TRBV7-2 to TRBJ1-3, with D uncertain. Trimming shortened V by 8 bases and J by 0 bases, and 14 bases separated the two germline ends. CDR1 is SGHTA and CDR2 is FQGNSA in the germline V gene. This CDR3 is built from 15 residues. This chain's CDR3 is CASHPTASSGNTIYF. The DNA for the CDR3 is TGTGCCAGCCACCCGACGGCTAGCTCTGGAAACACCATATATTTT.

The chain has TRBV7-2 and TRBJ2-7; D gene ambiguous. Trimming removed 4 bases from V and 4 bases from J, with 8 bases in between. The germline gives CDR1 SGHTA, CDR2 FQGNSA. This CDR3 has 12 amino acids. The CDR3 reads CASSSTNYEQYF. CDR3 nucleotide sequence: TGTGCCAGCAGCTCAACAAATTACGAGCAGTACTTC.